The T cell receptor (beta chain) under discussion was sequenced for a study of T cell changes during pregnancy in multiple sclerosis. The germline gives CDR1 SGHRS, CDR2 YFSETQ. The CDR3 spans 13 residues. Trimming shortened V by 2 bases and J by 2 bases, and 7 bases separated the two germline ends. Repertoires were generated with immunoSEQ multiplex PCR, while TCRdb's copy carries only in-frame clones and drops some. This sample has more than 80,000 clones; around 90% occur once, and the top ten carry roughly 1.4%. To note about this clone: Other DNA variants within this sample encode the same CDR3.

The V and J genes are TRBV5-1 and TRBJ1-1, with D possibly TRBD1 on 6 matching bases. The sequencing here drew on peripheral blood, taken in the first trimester of pregnancy. The receptor comes from a female donor with multiple sclerosis, enrolled in a pregnancy study. The CDR3: CASSLGGNTEAFF. The CDR3 nucleotides read TGCGCCAGCAGCTTAGGGGGTAACACTGAAGCTTTCTTT.